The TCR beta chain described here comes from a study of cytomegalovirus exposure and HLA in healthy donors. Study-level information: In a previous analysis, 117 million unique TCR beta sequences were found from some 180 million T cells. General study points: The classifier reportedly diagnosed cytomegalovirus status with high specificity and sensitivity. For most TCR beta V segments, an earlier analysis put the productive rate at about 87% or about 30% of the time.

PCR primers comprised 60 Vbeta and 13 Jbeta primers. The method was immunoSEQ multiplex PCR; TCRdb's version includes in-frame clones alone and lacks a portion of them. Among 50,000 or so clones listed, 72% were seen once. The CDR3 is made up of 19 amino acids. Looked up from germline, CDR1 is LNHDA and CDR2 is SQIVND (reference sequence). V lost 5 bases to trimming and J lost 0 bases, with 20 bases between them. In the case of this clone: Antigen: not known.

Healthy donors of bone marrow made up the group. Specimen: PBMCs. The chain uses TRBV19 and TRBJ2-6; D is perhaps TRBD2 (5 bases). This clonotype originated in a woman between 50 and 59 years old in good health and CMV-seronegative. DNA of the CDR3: TGTGCCAGTAGTCAAGGTCCCGGGCGAGGGAACTCTGGGGCCAACGTCCTGACTTTC. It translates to CASSQGPGRGNSGANVLTF.